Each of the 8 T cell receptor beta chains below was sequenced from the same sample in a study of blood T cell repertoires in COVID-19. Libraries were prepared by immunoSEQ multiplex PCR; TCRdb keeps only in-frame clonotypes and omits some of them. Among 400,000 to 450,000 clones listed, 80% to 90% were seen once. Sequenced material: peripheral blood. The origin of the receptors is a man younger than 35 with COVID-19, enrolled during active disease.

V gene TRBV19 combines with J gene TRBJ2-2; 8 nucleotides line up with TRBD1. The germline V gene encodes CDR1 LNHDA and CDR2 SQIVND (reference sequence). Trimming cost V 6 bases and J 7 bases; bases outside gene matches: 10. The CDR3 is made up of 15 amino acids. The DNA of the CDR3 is TGTGCCAGTAGGGGGACAGGAGAGGTCAGCGGGGAGCTGTTTTTT. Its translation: CASRGTGEVSGELFF.

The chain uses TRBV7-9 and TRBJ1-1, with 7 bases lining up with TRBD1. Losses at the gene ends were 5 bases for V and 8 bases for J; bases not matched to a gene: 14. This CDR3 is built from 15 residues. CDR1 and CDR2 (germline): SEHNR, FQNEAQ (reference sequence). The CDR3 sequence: CASSHRRATGPEAFF. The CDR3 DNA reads TGTGCCAGCAGCCATAGAAGGGCGACAGGGCCGGAAGCTTTCTTT.

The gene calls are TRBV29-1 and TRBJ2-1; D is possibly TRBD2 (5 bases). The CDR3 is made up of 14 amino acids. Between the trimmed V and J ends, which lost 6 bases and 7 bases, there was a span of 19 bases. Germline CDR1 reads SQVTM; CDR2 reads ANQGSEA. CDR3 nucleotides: TGCAGCGTCGCCCCAAAACTAGTGGGGAATGAGCAGTTCTTC. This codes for CSVAPKLVGNEQFF.

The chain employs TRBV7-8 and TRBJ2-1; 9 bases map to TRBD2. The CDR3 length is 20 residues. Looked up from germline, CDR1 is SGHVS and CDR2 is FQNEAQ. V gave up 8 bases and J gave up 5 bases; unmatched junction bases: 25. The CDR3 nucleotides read TGTGCCAGCGGCTCGCGGGAGGGCCTCATAGGGGCTGGTCGGGACAATGAGCAGTTCTTC. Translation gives CASGSREGLIGAGRDNEQFF.

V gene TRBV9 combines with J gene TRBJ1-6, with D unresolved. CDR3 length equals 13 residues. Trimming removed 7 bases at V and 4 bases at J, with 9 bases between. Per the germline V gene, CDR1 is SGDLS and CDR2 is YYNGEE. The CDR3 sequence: CASSQHYNSPLHF. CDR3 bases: TGTGCCAGCTCGCAACATTATAATTCACCCCTCCACTTT. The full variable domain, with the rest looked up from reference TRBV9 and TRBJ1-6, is DSGVTQTPKHLITATGQRVTLRCSPRSGDLSVYWYQQSLDQGLQFLIQYYNGEERAKGNILERFSAQQFPDLHSELNLSSLELGDSALYFCASSQHYNSPLHFGNGTRLTVT.

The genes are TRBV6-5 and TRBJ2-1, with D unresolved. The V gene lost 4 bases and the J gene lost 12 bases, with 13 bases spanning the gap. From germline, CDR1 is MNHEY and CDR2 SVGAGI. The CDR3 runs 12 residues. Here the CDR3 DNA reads TGTGCCAGCAGTTTTCGATCCGGTCCGCAGTTCTTC. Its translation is CASSFRSGPQFF.

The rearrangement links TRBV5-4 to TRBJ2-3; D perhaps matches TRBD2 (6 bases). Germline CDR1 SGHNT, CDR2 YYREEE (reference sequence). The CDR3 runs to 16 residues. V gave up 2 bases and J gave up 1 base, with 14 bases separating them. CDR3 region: CASSFENGGGTDTQYF. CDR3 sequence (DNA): TGTGCCAGCAGCTTCGAAAACGGCGGGGGCACAGATACGCAGTATTTT.

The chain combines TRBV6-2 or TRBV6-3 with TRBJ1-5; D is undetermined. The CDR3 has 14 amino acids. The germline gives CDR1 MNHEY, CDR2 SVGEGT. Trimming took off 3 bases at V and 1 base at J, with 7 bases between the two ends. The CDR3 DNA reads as TGTGCCAGCAGTTATTACGGGAGCAATCAGCCCCAGCATTTT. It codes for CASSYYGSNQPQHF.